A single T cell receptor (beta chain) is shown here with its context. This sample stems from a study of blood T cell repertoires in COVID-19. Study-level background: The samples span acute and convalescent COVID-19 from the United States, Italy and Spain. T cells, B-cell-depleted T cells, or PBMCs provided the cDNA or gDNA that served as material.

The participants were between roughly 18 and 100 years old and came from fewer than 25 US areas. This CDR3 has 17 amino acids. Germline CDR1 is SGHRS and CDR2 is YFSETQ. V lost 6 bases and J lost 0, with 16 bases in between. Assay used: immunoSEQ multiplex PCR; TCRdb lists only in-frame clones, some missing. The repertoire holds approximately 140,000 clones, with around 84% as singletons. The sequence was obtained from a man in his forties or fifties with acute COVID-19. The specimen was PBMCs or T cells enriched from blood (not recorded which). The chain employs TRBV5-1 and TRBJ2-6; D perhaps matches TRBD1 (5 bases). Here the CDR3 reads CASKIGTGRSGANVLTF. The CDR3 DNA is TGCGCCAGCAAGATAGGAACAGGCCGCTCTGGGGCCAACGTCCTGACTTTC.